The 14 T cell receptor beta chains given below trace back to one sample, sequenced in a study of cytomegalovirus exposure and HLA in healthy donors. 13 Jbeta primers and 60 Vbeta primers were used for the PCR. Libraries were prepared by immunoSEQ multiplex PCR; TCRdb keeps only in-frame clonotypes and omits some of them. Altogether under 200,000 clones are present, about 76% being singletons, with the ten largest covering about 5.4%. The sequencing sample was made of PBMCs. Every receptor here comes from a woman aged 18-29 years in good health and CMV-seropositive.

This clone was observed a few times. Here the CDR3 DNA reads TGCGCCAGCAGCGCCGGGACAGGGAACACTGAAGCTTTCTTT. This gives the protein CASSAGTGNTEAFF. The chain couples TRBV5-1 to TRBJ1-1, with 8 bases identical to TRBD1. This CDR3 has 14 amino acids. Losses at the gene ends were 4 bases for V and 1 base for J; bases not matched to a gene: 3. The V gene's germline CDR1 is SGHRS and CDR2 YFSETQ.

This chain's CDR3 is CAWSQAGGPTGELFF. CDR3 DNA sequence: TGTGCCTGGAGCCAAGCGGGGGGGCCCACCGGGGAGCTGTTTTTT. The V and J genes are TRBV30 and TRBJ2-2, with TRBD2 matching over 10 bases. The CDR3 length is 15 residues. CDR1 GTSNPN and CDR2 SVGIG come from the germline V gene (reference sequence). With V trimmed by 3 bases and J by 4 bases, 5 bases remained unmatched.

V usage is TRBV7-9 and J usage is TRBJ2-3; TRBD2 matches at 9 bases. The trim removed 5 bases at V and 0 bases at J, leaving 6 bases unmatched. The V gene's germline CDR1 is SEHNR and CDR2 FQNEAQ (reference sequence). The CDR3 has 16 amino acids. CDR3 loop: CASSRRGGASTDTQYF. In DNA form, the CDR3 reads TGTGCCAGCAGCCGCCGCGGGGGGGCGAGCACAGATACGCAGTATTTT.

Notes on this clone: One end of the junction is discordant with germline, which a read error may explain. The chain has TRBV2 and TRBJ2-7, with TRBD2 matching over 9 bases. This CDR3 region has 12 residues. Germline CDR1 reads SNHLY; CDR2 reads FYNNEI. CDR3 region: CASSDSGLAGNF. DNA of the CDR3: TGTGCCAGCAGTGATAGCGGGCTAGCGGGGAACTTC.

This clone was counted a few times. The genes are TRBV6-6 and TRBJ2-7; D perhaps matches TRBD1 (6 bases). From germline, CDR1 is MNHNY and CDR2 SVGAGI (reference sequence). The V end lost 6 bases, the J end lost 7 bases, and 13 bases lay between the germline ends. CDR3 length equals 12 residues. CDR3 in amino acids: CASRRDRTEQYF. CDR3 bases: TGTGCCAGCAGACGCGACAGGACGGAGCAGTACTTC.

This clone was recorded a few times. The genes are TRBV29-1 and TRBJ1-4; D remains ambiguous. V was pared by 6 bases and J by 4 bases, with 9 bases between. Per germline, CDR1 SQVTM and CDR2 ANQGSEA. The CDR3 loop spans 12 amino acids. CDR3 sequence: CSVGGYNEKLFF. The CDR3 region has the DNA TGCAGCGTGGGAGGTTATAATGAAAAACTGTTTTTT.

This clone turned up a few times. V is TRBV9 and J is TRBJ1-4, with D perhaps TRBD1 (5 bases). This CDR3 region has 16 residues. V lost 0 bases and J lost 0, with 9 bases in between. Germline CDR1 and CDR2: SGDLS and YYNGEE. In DNA, the CDR3 is TGTGCCAGCAGCGTAGCCGGGGGTGCAACTAATGAAAAACTGTTTTTT. This translates into CASSVAGGATNEKLFF.

This clone was seen a handful of times. The chain links TRBV9 to TRBJ1-1; TRBD1 agrees at 8 bases. The CDR3 contains 14 residues. Per the germline V gene, CDR1 is SGDLS and CDR2 is YYNGEE. V shed 3 bases and J 1 base; nucleotides not matched to a gene: 2. CDR3: CASSAGQGNTEAFF. The CDR3 nucleotides are TGTGCCAGCAGCGCCGGACAGGGGAACACTGAAGCTTTCTTT.

The chain employs TRBV27 and TRBJ1-5, with a possible D match to TRBD1 (6 bases). CDR1 and CDR2 (germline): MNHEY, SMNVEV (reference sequence). Trimming pared 6 bases from V and 0 bases from J, leaving 15 bases between. CDR3 length equals 16 residues. The CDR3 spells CASRSGELYSNQPQHF. For the CDR3, the DNA is TGTGCCAGCAGATCAGGGGAATTGTATAGCAATCAGCCCCAGCATTTT.

The chain has TRBV20-1 and TRBJ2-1, with D uncertain. CDR3 length: 11 residues. V lost 2 bases to trimming and J lost 7 bases, with 6 bases between them. The V gene's germline CDR1 is DFQATT and CDR2 SNEGSKA (reference sequence). The DNA of the CDR3 is TGCAGTGCTAGAAAATCTAATGAGCAGTTCTTC. As protein: CSARKSNEQFF.

The chain is built from TRBV6-1 and TRBJ2-3, with TRBD1 identical over 7 bases. The trim removed 11 bases at V and 1 base at J, leaving 9 bases unmatched. The CDR3 extends over 14 amino acids. Looked up from germline, CDR1 is MNHNS and CDR2 is SASEGT. The CDR3 region has the DNA TGTGCCGGATCCAGGGGGTTGGGCACAGATACGCAGTATTTT. Residues: CAGSRGLGTDTQYF.

This chain links TRBV19 with TRBJ1-5, with D unresolved. The CDR3 consists of 15 residues. V lost 6 bases to trimming and J lost 4 bases, with 16 bases between them. Germline-derived CDR1 and CDR2 are LNHDA and SQIVND (reference sequence). The CDR3 DNA sequence: TGTGCCAGTAGGACCCGGTTCCAGACAAATCAGCCCCAGCATTTT. Residues: CASRTRFQTNQPQHF.

The chain recombines TRBV15 with TRBJ2-7; D remains unclear. The germline CDR1 and CDR2 sequences are LNHNV and YYDKDF (reference sequence). V lost 0 bases and J 4 bases, leaving 7 bases between the germline ends. The CDR3 extends over 13 amino acids. The CDR3: CATSRDRVYEQYF. The CDR3 DNA follows: TGTGCCACCAGCAGAGATCGGGTGTACGAGCAGTACTTC.

The V gene is TRBV4-3, the J gene TRBJ2-7, with D unresolved. The CDR3 has 15 amino acids. Trimming took off 0 bases at V and 4 bases at J, with 13 bases between the two ends. In germline, CDR1 is LGHNA, CDR2 YSLEER. Here the CDR3 reads CASSQDRGTTYEQYF. DNA for the CDR3: TGCGCCAGCAGCCAAGATCGCGGAACGACTTACGAGCAGTACTTC.